A single T cell receptor (beta chain) is shown here with its context. The CDR3 consists of 15 residues. V was trimmed by 5 bases and J by 2 bases, leaving 13 bases between them. In germline, CDR1 is MNHEY, CDR2 SVGAGI. Source study methods: Reference gene primers were amplified, and this amplification served to estimate nucleated cell counts. Sequencing was performed with immunoSEQ multiplex PCR; in TCRdb, only in-frame clones are kept and a portion is missing. Clone size and the V and J calls come from that table; the DNA yielded D and trimming. Among 250,000 or so clones, 65% to 90% were seen once, and the ten largest hold roughly 2%. The sample belongs to a study of blood T cell repertoires in COVID-19.

The chain joins TRBV6-5 to TRBJ2-4; D ambiguous. Sequenced input: peripheral blood. The clonotype originates from a man aged 25 to 40 with active or convalescent COVID-19. Written as DNA, the CDR3 is TGTGCCAGCAGTCCCTCGGAGACCCCCAAAAACATTCAGTACTTC. This sequence encodes CASSPSETPKNIQYF.